This T cell receptor beta chain was identified in a study of persistence of HIV-infected CD4 T cells. The overall study: Anti-CD3/anti-CD28 stimulation activated a higher proportion of cells than antigen stimulation, with lower memory fraction. The study, taken as a whole, reports: CMV- and Gag-responding cells had lower TCRbeta richness than CD3/CD28-responding cells.

This nonspecific control used anti-CD3/anti-CD28 bead stimulation of CD4+ T cells. Responding CD4+ T cells were sorted by upregulation of both CD40 ligand and CD69. Sequencing used immunoSEQ version 4 in survey mode. Sequencing was performed with immunoSEQ multiplex PCR; in TCRdb, only in-frame clones are kept and a portion is missing. Here the sample spans tens of thousands of clones, about 88% being singletons. A remark on this clone: Its antigen is unknown.

This CDR3 comprises 15 residues. Germline loops: CDR1 KGHDR, CDR2 SFDVKD. V gave up 4 bases and J gave up 0 bases, with 10 bases separating them. This chain uses TRBV24-1 with TRBJ2-3; tentatively, D is TRBD1 or TRBD2 (5 bases each). The sample was CD4+ T cells sorted from PBMCs after roughly 20-hour stimulation, taken from a patient who received antiretroviral therapy. The sequence was obtained from an adult woman with HIV who was CMV-seropositive. CDR3 bases: TGTGCCACCAGTGACCCGGGACGGAGCACAGATACGCAGTATTTT. This codes for CATSDPGRSTDTQYF.